This T cell receptor (beta chain) appears in the sequencing data of a study of PD-L1 blockade in urothelial cancer. Sequencing was performed with immunoSEQ multiplex PCR; in TCRdb, only in-frame clones are kept and a portion is missing. The data contain roughly 63,000 clones, about four fifths of them singletons. Time point given: pretreatment peripheral blood. The patients' disease, urothelial carcinoma, was locally advanced or metastatic. J lost 7 bases, V lost 4 bases, and 16 bases had no gene match. Germline V gives CDR1 SGDLS, CDR2 YYNGEE. This CDR3 is 17 amino acids long. This sequence originates from a man aged 70-80 years with urothelial cancer. Material: PBMCs, obtained around atezolizumab (anti-PD-L1) treatment. The chain employs TRBV9 and TRBJ2-1; 8 nucleotides agree with TRBD1. CDR3 sequence reads: CASSPGGQGRMRNEQFF. The CDR3 region has the DNA TGTGCCAGCAGCCCGGGCGGACAGGGAAGGATGCGGAATGAGCAGTTCTTC.